This T cell receptor (beta chain) was captured by sequencing in a study of blood T cell repertoires in COVID-19. Across the whole study: From T cells, B-cell-depleted T cells, or PBMCs came the material, which was cDNA or gDNA.

Per the authors' pipeline: The assay estimated nucleated cells by amplifying reference gene primers. Clones were read by immunoSEQ multiplex PCR, and TCRdb kept only the in-frame ones, dropping some. Clone size and V and J calls were adopted from that table, with D and trimming inferred from the DNA. Of about 170,000 clones detected, around 82% appear once; the ten largest clones hold more than 6%. Losses at the gene ends were 2 bases for V and 2 bases for J; bases not matched to a gene: 5. CDR1 and CDR2 from the germline V gene are SGHDN and FVKESK. This CDR3 has 15 residues. Followed longitudinally, the Seattle patients had been enrolled during active infection.

The sequencing sample was made of peripheral blood. The TCR was taken from a woman aged 40 to 50 with COVID-19, enrolled during active disease. The V gene is TRBV14, the J gene TRBJ2-5, with 7 bases that match TRBD2. The DNA of the CDR3 is TGTGCCAGCAGCCAACATAGCGGGTGGCAAGAGACCCAGTACTTC. Its protein product is CASSQHSGWQETQYF.